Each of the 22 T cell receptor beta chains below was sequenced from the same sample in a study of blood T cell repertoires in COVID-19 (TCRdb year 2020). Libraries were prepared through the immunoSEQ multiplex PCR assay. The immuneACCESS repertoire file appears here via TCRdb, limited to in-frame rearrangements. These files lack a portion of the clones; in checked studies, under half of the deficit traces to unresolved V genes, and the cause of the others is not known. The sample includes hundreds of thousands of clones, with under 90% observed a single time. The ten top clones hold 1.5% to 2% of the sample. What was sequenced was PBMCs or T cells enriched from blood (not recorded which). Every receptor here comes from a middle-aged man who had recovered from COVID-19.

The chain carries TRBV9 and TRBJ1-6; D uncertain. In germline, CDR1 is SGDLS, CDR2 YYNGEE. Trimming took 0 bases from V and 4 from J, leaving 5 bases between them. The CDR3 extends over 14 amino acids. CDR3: CASSVGTYNSPLHF. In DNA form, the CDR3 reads TGTGCCAGCAGCGTAGGTACTTATAATTCACCCCTCCACTTT.

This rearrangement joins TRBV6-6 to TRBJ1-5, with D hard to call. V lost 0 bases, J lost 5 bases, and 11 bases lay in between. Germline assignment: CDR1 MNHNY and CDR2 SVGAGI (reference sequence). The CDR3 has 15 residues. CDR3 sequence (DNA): TGTGCCAGCAGTTACTCGAGGGCGTCCGATCAGCCCCAGCATTTT. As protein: CASSYSRASDQPQHF.

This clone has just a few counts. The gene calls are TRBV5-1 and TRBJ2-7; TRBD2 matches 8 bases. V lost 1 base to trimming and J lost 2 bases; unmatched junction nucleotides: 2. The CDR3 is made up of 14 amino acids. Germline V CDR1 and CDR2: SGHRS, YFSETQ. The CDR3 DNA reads TGCGCCAGCAGCTTGAGCGGGGGCGCCTACGAGCAGTACTTC. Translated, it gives CASSLSGGAYEQYF.

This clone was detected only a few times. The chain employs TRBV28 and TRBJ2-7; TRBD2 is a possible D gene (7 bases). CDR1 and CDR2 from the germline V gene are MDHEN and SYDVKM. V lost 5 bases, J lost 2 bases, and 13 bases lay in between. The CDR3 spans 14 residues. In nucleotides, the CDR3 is TGTGCCAGCAGTCCGGGGGGCTTAACCTACGAGCAGTACTTC. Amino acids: CASSPGGLTYEQYF.

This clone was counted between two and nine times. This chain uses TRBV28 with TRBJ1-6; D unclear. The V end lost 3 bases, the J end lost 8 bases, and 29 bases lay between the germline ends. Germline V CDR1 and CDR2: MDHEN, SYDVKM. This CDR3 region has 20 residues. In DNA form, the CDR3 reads TGTGCCAGCAGTTTTCCCCGACTAAAGACCTTACGGTTACGGGATTCACCCCTCCACTTT. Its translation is CASSFPRLKTLRLRDSPLHF. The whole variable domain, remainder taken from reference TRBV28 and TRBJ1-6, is DVKVTQSSRYLVKRTGEKVFLECVQDMDHENMFWYRQDPGLGLRLIYFSYDVKMKEKGDIPEGYSVSREKKERFSLILESASTNQTSMYLCASSFPRLKTLRLRDSPLHFGNGTRLTVT.

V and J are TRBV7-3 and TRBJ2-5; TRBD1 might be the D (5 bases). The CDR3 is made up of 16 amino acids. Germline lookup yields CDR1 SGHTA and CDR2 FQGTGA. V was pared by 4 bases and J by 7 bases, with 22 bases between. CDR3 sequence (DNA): TGTGCCAGCAGCTCCAAGCTTCCCCGGACAAGGGGGACCCAGTACTTC. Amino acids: CASSSKLPRTRGTQYF.

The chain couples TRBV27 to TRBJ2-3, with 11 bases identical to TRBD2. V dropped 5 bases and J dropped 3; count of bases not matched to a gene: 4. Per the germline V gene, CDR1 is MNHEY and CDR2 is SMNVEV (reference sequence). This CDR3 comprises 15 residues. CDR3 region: CASSDSGRGTDTQYF. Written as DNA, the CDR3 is TGTGCCAGCAGTGATAGCGGGAGGGGGACAGATACGCAGTATTTT.

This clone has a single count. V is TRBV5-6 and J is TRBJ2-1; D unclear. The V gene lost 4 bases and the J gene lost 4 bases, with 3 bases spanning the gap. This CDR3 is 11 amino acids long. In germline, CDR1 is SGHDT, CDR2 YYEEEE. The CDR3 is CASSQYNEQFF. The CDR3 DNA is TGTGCCAGCAGCCAGTACAATGAGCAGTTCTTC.

As DNA, the CDR3 is TGTGCCAGCAGCCAGGGGGCCAGGGTCGAGCAGTACTTC. It encodes CASSQGARVEQYF. The chain has TRBV7-2 and TRBJ2-7, with TRBD1 identical over 8 bases. Germline trimming cut 5 bases from V and 6 bases from J; bases unmatched to any gene: 6. CDR1 is SGHTA and CDR2 is FQGNSA in the germline V gene. The CDR3 runs 13 residues.

In DNA form, the CDR3 reads TGTGCCAGTAGTATTCAGGGGGAGGCCGGACAAGAGACCCAGTACTTC. Encoded protein: CASSIQGEAGQETQYF. The V gene is TRBV19, the J gene TRBJ2-5; D possibly corresponds to TRBD1 (7 bases). The CDR3 spans 16 residues. The V and J ends lost 3 bases and 2 bases respectively, with 16 bases between them. Germline V CDR1 and CDR2: LNHDA, SQIVND (reference sequence).

The CDR3 DNA is TGTGCCAGCAGCCAAGGAGACTCCTATAATTCACCCCTCCACTTT. This encodes CASSQGDSYNSPLHF. J is TRBJ1-6 and V is TRBV3-1 (or the pseudogene TRBV3-2), with D unclear. V was trimmed by 1 base and J by 0 bases, leaving 4 bases between them. Germline assignment: CDR1 LGHDT and CDR2 YNNKEL (reference sequence). There are 15 residues in the CDR3.

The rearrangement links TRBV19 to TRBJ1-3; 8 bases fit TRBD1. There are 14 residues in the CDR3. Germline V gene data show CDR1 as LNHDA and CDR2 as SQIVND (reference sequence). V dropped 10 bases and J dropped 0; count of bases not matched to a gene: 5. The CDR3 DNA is TGTGCCACCCGGACAGGGAGCTCTGGAAACACCATATATTTT. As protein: CATRTGSSGNTIYF.

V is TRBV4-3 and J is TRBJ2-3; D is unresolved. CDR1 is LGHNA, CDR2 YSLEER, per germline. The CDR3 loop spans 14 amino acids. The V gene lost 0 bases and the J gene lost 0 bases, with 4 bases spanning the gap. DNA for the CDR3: TGCGCCAGCAGCCAAGATCTTAGCACAGATACGCAGTATTTT. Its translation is CASSQDLSTDTQYF.

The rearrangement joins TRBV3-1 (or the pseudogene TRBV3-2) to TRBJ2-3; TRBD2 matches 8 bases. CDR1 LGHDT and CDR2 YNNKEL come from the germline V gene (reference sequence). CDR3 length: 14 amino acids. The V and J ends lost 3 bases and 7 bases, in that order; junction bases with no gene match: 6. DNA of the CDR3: TGTGCCAGCAGCCATGGCCGGGAGGGGAATACGCAGTATTTT. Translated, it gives CASSHGREGNTQYF.

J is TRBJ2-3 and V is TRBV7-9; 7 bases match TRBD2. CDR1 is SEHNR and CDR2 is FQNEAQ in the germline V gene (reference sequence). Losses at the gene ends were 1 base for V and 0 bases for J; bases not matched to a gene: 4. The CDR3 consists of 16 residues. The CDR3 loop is CASSLVGRESTDTQYF. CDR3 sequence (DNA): TGTGCCAGCAGCTTAGTAGGGCGGGAGAGCACAGATACGCAGTATTTT.

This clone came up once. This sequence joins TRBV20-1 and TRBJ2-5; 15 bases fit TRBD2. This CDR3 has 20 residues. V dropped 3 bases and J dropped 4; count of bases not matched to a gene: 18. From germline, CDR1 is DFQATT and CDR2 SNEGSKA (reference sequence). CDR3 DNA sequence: TGCAGTGCTAGTATTGAAACAGGACTAGCGGGAGGGCCCGTTCGAGAGACCCAGTACTTC. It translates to CSASIETGLAGGPVRETQYF.

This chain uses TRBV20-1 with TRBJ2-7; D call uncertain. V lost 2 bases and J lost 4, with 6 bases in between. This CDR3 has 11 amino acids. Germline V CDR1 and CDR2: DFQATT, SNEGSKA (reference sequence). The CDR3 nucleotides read TGCAGTGCTAGATCGGTTTACGAGCAGTACTTC. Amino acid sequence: CSARSVYEQYF.

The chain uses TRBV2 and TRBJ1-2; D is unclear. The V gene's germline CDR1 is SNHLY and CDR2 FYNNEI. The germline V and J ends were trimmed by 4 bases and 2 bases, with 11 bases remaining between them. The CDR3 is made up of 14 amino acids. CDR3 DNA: TGTGCCAGCAGTGTCACGCAGAGGAACTATGGCTACACCTTC. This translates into CASSVTQRNYGYTF.

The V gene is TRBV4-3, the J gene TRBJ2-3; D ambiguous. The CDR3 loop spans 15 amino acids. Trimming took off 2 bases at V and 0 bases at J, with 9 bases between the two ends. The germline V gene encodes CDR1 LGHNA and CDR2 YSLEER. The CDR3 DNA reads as TGCGCCAGCAGCCAATGGAGAACTAGCACAGATACGCAGTATTTT. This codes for CASSQWRTSTDTQYF.

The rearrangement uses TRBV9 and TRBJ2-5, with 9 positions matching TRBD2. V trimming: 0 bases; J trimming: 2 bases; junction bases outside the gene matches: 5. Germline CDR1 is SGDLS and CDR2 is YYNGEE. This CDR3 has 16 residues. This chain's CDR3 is CASSVAPLAGQETQYF. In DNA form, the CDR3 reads TGTGCCAGCAGCGTAGCTCCACTAGCGGGTCAAGAGACCCAGTACTTC.

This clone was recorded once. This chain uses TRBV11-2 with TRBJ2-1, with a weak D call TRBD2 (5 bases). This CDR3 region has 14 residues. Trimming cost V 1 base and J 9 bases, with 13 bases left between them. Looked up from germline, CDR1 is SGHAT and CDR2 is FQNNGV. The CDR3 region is CASSLAGGSIEQFF. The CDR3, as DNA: TGTGCCAGCAGCTTAGCTGGTGGGAGTATTGAGCAGTTCTTC.

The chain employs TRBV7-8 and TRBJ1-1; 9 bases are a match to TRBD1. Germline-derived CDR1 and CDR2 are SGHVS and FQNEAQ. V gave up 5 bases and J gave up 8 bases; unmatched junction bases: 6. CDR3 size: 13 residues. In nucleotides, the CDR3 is TGTGCCAGCAGCCCGAGGACAGGGGCGGAAGCTTTCTTT. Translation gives CASSPRTGAEAFF.